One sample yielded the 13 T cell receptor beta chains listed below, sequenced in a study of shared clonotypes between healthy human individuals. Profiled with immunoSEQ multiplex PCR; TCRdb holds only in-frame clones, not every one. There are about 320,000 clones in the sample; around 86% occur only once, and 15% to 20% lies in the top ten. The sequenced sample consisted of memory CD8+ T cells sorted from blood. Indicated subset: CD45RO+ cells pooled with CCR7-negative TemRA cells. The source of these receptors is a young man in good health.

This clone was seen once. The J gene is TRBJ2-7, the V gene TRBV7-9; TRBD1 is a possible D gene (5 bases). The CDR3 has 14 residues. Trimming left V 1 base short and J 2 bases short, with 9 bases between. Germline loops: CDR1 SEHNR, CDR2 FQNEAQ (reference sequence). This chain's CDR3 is CASSLGGAPYEQYF. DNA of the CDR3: TGTGCCAGCAGCTTAGGTGGGGCGCCCTACGAGCAGTACTTC. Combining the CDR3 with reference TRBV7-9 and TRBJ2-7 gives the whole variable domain DTGVSQNPRHKITKRGQNVTFRCDPISEHNRLYWYRQTLGQGPEFLTYFQNEAQLEKSRLLSDRFSAERPKGSFSTLEIQRTEQGDSAMYLCASSLGGAPYEQYFGPGTRLTVT.

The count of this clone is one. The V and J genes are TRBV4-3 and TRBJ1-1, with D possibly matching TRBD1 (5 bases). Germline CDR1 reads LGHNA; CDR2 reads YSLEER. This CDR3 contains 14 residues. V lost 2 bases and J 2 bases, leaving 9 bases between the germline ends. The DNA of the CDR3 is TGCGCCAGCAGCCAAAGACAGTATAACACTGAAGCTTTCTTT. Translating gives CASSQRQYNTEAFF.

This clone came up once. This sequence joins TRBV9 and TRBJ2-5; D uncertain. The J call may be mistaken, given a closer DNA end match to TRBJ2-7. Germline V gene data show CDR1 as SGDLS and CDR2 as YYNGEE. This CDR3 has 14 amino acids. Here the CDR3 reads CASSPRTQNYEQYF. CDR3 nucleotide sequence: TGTGCCAGCAGCCCCCGGACGCAAAACTACGAGCAGTACTTC.

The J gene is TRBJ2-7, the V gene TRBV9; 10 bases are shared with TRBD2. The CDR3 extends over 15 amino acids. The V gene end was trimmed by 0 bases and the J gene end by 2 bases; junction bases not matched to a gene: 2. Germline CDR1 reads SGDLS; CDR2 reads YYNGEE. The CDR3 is CASSVDSGGPYEQYF. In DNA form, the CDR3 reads TGTGCCAGCAGCGTAGATAGCGGGGGGCCCTACGAGCAGTACTTC.

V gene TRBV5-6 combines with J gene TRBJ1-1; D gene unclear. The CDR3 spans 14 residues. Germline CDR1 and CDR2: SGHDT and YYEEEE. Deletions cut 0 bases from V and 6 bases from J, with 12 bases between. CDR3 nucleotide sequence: TGTGCCAGCAGCTTGGCCCTACGGGGAGCTGAAGCTTTCTTT. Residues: CASSLALRGAEAFF.

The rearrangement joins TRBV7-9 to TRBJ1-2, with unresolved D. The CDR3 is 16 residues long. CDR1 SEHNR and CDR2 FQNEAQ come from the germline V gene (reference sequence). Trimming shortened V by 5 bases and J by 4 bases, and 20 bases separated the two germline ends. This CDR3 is CASSPIDIRSTYGYTF. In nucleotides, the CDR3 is TGTGCCAGCAGCCCAATCGACATACGCTCTACCTATGGCTACACCTTC.

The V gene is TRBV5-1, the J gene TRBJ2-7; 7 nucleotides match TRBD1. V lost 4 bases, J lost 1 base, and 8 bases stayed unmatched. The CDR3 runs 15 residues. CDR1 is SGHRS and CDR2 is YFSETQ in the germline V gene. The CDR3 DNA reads TGCGCCAGCAGCCTCACAGGGGCCCTATCCTACGAGCAGTACTTC. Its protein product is CASSLTGALSYEQYF. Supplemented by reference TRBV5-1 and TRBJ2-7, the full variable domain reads KAGVTQTPRYLIKTRGQQVTLSCSPISGHRSVSWYQQTPGQGLQFLFEYFSETQRNKGNFPGRFSGRQFSNSRSEMNVSTLELGDSALYLCASSLTGALSYEQYFGPGTRLTVT.

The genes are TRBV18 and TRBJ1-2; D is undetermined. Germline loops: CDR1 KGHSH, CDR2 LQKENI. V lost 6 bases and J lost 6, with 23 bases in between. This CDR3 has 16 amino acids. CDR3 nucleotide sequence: TGTGCCAGCTCTCGAGCCACGTTAGGGTGGGAGGATGGCTACACCTTC. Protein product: CASSRATLGWEDGYTF.

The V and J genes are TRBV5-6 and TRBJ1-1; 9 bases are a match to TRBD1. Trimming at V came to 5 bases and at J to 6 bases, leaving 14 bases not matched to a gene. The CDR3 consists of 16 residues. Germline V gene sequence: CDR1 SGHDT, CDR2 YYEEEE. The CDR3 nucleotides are TGTGCCAGCAGTGAGGCAACGGGACAGGGAGTCCCTGAAGCTTTCTTT. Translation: CASSEATGQGVPEAFF.

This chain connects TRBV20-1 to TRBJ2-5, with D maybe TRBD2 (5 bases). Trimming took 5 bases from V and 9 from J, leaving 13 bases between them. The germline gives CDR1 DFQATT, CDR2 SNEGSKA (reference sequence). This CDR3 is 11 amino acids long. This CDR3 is CSAEPDGAQYF. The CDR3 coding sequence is TGCAGTGCTGAACCGGACGGGGCCCAGTACTTC.

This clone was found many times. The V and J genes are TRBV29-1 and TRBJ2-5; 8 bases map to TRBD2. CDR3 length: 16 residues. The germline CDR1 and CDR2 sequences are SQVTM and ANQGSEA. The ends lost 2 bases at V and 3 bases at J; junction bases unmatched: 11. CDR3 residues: CSVESFGTSGKETQYF. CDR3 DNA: TGCAGCGTTGAAAGTTTTGGAACTAGCGGAAAAGAGACCCAGTACTTC.

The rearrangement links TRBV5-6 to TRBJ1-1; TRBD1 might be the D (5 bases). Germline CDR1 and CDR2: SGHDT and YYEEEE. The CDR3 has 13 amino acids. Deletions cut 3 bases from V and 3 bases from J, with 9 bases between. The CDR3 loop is CASSWGPDTEAFF. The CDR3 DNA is TGTGCCAGCAGCTGGGGACCCGACACTGAAGCTTTCTTT.

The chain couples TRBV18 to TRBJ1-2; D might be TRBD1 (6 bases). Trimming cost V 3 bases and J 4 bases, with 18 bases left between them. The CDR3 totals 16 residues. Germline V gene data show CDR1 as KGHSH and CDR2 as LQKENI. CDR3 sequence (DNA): TGTGCCAGCTCACCCCTTGAGAGGGGCAGGGGCTATGGCTACACCTTC. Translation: CASSPLERGRGYGYTF. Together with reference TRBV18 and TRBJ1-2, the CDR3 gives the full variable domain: NAGVMQNPRHLVRRRGQEARLRCSPMKGHSHVYWYRQLPEEGLKFMVYLQKENIIDESGMPKERFSAEFPKEGPSILRIQQVVRGDSAAYFCASSPLERGRGYGYTFGSGTRLTVV.